Listed below are T cell receptor beta chains from one sample, sequenced in a study of cytomegalovirus exposure and HLA in healthy donors. TCRdb's copy holds only in-frame clones and misses some; the assay was immunoSEQ multiplex PCR. The sample holds about 200,000 clones; around four fifths are singletons and the top ten take around 1.7%. The sample comprised PBMCs. The receptor source for this set is a man in his fifties in good health and CMV-seronegative. The CDR3 runs from the conserved cysteine through the conserved F or W. The D gene is left open where the match is weak. Clone sizes are given selectively: once, few, many, or a class where the clone is expanded.

clone_size	v_call	d_call	j_call	cdr3_aa	cdr3_nt
NA	TRBV7-9	NA	TRBJ1-1	CASSLQGGTEAFF	TGTGCCAGCAGTTTACAGGGAGGCACTGAAGCTTTCTTT
NA	TRBV5-1	TRBD1	TRBJ1-4	CASSSGQAATNEKLFF	TGCGCCAGCAGCTCCGGACAGGCTGCAACTAATGAAAAACTGTTTTTT
NA	TRBV7-9	TRBD2	TRBJ2-7	CASSSSAGVTFQQYF	TGTGCCAGCAGCTCCTCAGCGGGAGTTACTTTTCAGCAGTACTTC
NA	TRBV7-2	NA	TRBJ1-4	CASSINRAREKLFF	TGTGCCAGCAGCATAAACAGGGCAAGGGAAAAACTGTTTTTT
NA	TRBV7-6	NA	TRBJ1-2	CASSLPDGGGYTF	TGTGCCAGCAGCTTACCGGATGGAGGAGGCTACACCTTC
once	TRBV9	NA	TRBJ1-5	CASSVAGYQPQHF	TGTGCCAGCAGCGTAGCCGGGTATCAGCCCCAGCATTTT
NA	TRBV9	TRBD2	TRBJ2-1	CASSETSGSYNEQFF	TGTGCCAGCAGCGAGACTAGCGGGTCCTACAATGAGCAGTTCTTC
NA	TRBV16	TRBD1	TRBJ1-5	CASSRGTDYNQPQHF	TGTGCCAGCAGCCGCGGGACAGACTACAATCAGCCCCAGCATTTT
once	TRBV6-6	TRBD2	TRBJ2-2	CASSYLTSENTGELFF	TGTGCCAGCAGTTACCTCACTAGCGAGAACACCGGGGAGCTGTTTTTT
NA	TRBV15	TRBD1	TRBJ1-5	CATSRDVGTGDQPQHF	TGTGCCACCAGCAGAGATGTCGGGACAGGTGATCAGCCCCAGCATTTT
NA	TRBV27	NA	TRBJ2-5	CASSRGGGETQYF	TGTGCCAGCAGCCGGGGAGGTGGTGAGACCCAGTACTTC
NA	TRBV6-1	TRBD1	TRBJ1-1	CASSQGAAGTEAFF	TGTGCCAGCAGTCAGGGGGCGGCGGGCACTGAAGCTTTCTTT
NA	TRBV19	NA	TRBJ1-2	CASSLTGNHYGYTF	TGTGCCAGTAGTCTAACAGGCAACCACTATGGCTACACCTTC
NA	TRBV19	NA	TRBJ2-6	CASSARGSGANVLTF	TGTGCCAGTAGTGCCAGGGGCTCTGGGGCCAACGTCCTGACTTTC
NA	TRBV5-7	NA	TRBJ2-7	CASSLERQGDEQYF	TGTGCCAGCAGCTTGGAGCGGCAAGGCGACGAGCAGTACTTC
NA	TRBV6-1	NA	TRBJ1-1	CASSEQGTNTEAFF	TGTGCCAGCAGTGAACAGGGAACCAACACTGAAGCTTTCTTT
NA	TRBV6-1	NA	TRBJ2-7	CASSEFGRGYEQYF	TGTGCCAGCAGTGAATTCGGCAGGGGCTACGAGCAGTACTTC
few	TRBV6-5	TRBD1	TRBJ2-7	CASSALTGSPYEQYF	TGTGCCAGCAGTGCCTTGACAGGGAGCCCCTACGAGCAGTACTTC
NA	TRBV19	NA	TRBJ1-5	CASSIDSGEQPQHF	TGTGCCAGTAGTATAGACTCGGGGGAACAGCCCCAGCATTTT
few	TRBV7-6	NA	TRBJ2-2	CASSLMGELFF	TGTGCCAGCAGCCTTATGGGGGAGCTGTTTTTT
NA	TRBV19	TRBD1	TRBJ2-3	CASSIRGGDTQYF	TGTGCCAGTAGTATCCGAGGGGGCGATACGCAGTATTTT
NA	TRBV28	TRBD1	TRBJ2-1	CASSQDRGTYNEQFF	TGTGCCAGCAGCCAAGACAGGGGAACCTACAATGAGCAGTTCTTC
NA	TRBV19	NA	TRBJ2-7	CASSQRGYGEQYF	TGTGCCAGTTCCCAAAGAGGCTATGGCGAGCAGTACTTC
NA	TRBV19	NA	TRBJ2-7	CASSMSGRDYEQYF	TGTGCCAGTAGTATGTCCGGTCGGGACTACGAGCAGTACTTC
NA	TRBV30	TRBD2	TRBJ2-7	CAWRGGREQYF	TGTGCCTGGAGGGGGGGGAGGGAGCAGTACTTC
NA	TRBV7-8	TRBD2	TRBJ2-1	CASSGRTSGRKSEQFF	TGTGCCAGCAGCGGCCGGACTAGCGGGAGAAAATCTGAGCAGTTCTTC
NA	TRBV30	NA	TRBJ2-3	CAWSPRLAGSSYF	TGTGCCTGGAGTCCTCGACTGGCCGGCTCGTCGTATTTT
NA	TRBV18	TRBD2	TRBJ2-3	CASSPGGFGPNPTDTQYF	TGTGCCAGCTCACCGGGAGGGTTTGGGCCAAACCCCACAGATACGCAGTATTTT
NA	TRBV18	NA	TRBJ1-5	CASSPPNGQPQHF	TGTGCCAGCTCACCACCGAACGGTCAGCCCCAGCATTTT
NA	TRBV30	TRBD1	TRBJ1-5	CAWSAGTATNQPQHF	TGTGCCTGGAGTGCCGGGACAGCTACCAATCAGCCCCAGCATTTT
NA	TRBV7-3	TRBD2	TRBJ2-1	CASSLVAGVGQFF	TGTGCCAGCAGCCTCGTAGCGGGAGTAGGTCAGTTCTTC
NA	TRBV5-1	TRBD1	TRBJ2-7	CASSLGTGIHEQYF	TGCGCCAGCAGCCTGGGGACAGGGATCCACGAGCAGTACTTC
NA	TRBV30	NA	TRBJ2-5	CAWSRQIQETQYF	TGTGCCTGGAGTCGACAGATCCAAGAGACCCAGTACTTC
NA	TRBV10-2	NA	TRBJ1-3	CASRSSGNTIYF	TGCGCCAGCAGGAGCTCTGGAAACACCATATATTTT
NA	TRBV29-1	TRBD2	TRBJ2-1	CSVVRLANEQFF	TGCAGCGTTGTACGACTAGCCAATGAGCAGTTCTTC
NA	TRBV5-4	TRBD1	TRBJ1-5	CASSLDRGANNQPQHF	TGTGCCAGCAGCTTGGACAGGGGCGCAAACAATCAGCCCCAGCATTTT
NA	TRBV6-5	TRBD1	TRBJ2-2	CASSSHGTGGGRELFF	TGTGCCAGCAGTTCCCACGGGACAGGGGGTGGACGGGAGCTGTTTTTT
NA	TRBV10-3	TRBD1	TRBJ2-7	CAISGQGYEQYF	TGTGCCATCAGTGGACAGGGCTACGAGCAGTACTTC
NA	TRBV6-1	TRBD2	TRBJ2-1	CASSDPRGGLAGRGEQFF	TGTGCCAGCAGTGACCCCCGGGGGGGGCTAGCGGGGAGGGGGGAGCAGTTCTTC
NA	TRBV28	NA	TRBJ1-5	CASSSPGNGNQPQHF	TGTGCCAGCAGTTCCCCCGGGAATGGCAATCAGCCCCAGCATTTT
NA	TRBV7-6	TRBD2	TRBJ2-2	CASSLVRLAGGLGTGELFF	TGTGCCAGCAGCTTAGTCCGGCTAGCGGGAGGTCTGGGGACCGGGGAGCTGTTTTTT
NA	TRBV29-1	TRBD1	TRBJ1-1	CSGWDRGPLNTEAFF	TGCAGCGGGTGGGACAGGGGGCCTCTGAACACTGAAGCTTTCTTT
NA	TRBV5-4	NA	TRBJ2-7	CASSPGGVGYEQYF	TGTGCCAGCAGCCCCGGCGGTGTCGGGTACGAGCAGTACTTC
NA	TRBV6-5	NA	TRBJ2-6	CASSYSPVAGANVLTF	TGTGCCAGCAGTTACTCCCCGGTAGCTGGGGCCAACGTCCTGACTTTC
NA	TRBV30	NA	TRBJ2-7	CAWKPGWYEQYF	TGTGCCTGGAAGCCAGGTTGGTACGAGCAGTACTTC
NA	TRBV19	TRBD2	TRBJ2-1	CASRRGGSGNEQFF	TGTGCCAGTAGAAGGGGCGGGAGTGGCAATGAGCAGTTCTTC
NA	TRBV7-8	TRBD1	TRBJ1-2	CASSLSGTENYGYTF	TGTGCCAGCAGCTTATCCGGGACAGAAAACTATGGCTACACCTTC